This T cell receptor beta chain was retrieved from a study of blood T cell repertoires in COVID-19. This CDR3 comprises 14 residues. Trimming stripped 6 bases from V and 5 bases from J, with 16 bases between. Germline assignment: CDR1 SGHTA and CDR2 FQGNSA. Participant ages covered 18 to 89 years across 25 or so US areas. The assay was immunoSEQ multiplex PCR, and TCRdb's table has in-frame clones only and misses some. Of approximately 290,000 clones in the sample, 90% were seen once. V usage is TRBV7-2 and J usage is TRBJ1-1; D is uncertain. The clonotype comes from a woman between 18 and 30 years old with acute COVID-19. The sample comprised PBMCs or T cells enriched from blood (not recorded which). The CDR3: CASRLNTGRTEAFF. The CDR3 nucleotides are TGTGCCAGCAGACTGAACACGGGTCGAACTGAAGCTTTCTTT.